This T cell receptor beta chain was retrieved from a study of cytotoxic CD8 clonotypes in ibrutinib-treated CLL. Overall study context: With a range of 6 to 36, the median treatment time before response samples were taken was roughly 12 months. Broader study findings: Under treatment, the uncommon public clonotypes either contracted or remained stable.

On this clone itself: What it binds is unknown.

CDR1 is MDHEN, CDR2 SYDVKM, per germline. The CDR3 runs to 13 residues. V was shortened by 7 bases and J by 2 bases, with 9 bases between the two germline ends. Sequencing was designed to attain a depth spanning 1 in 200,000 to 1 in 1 million T cells. Assay used: immunoSEQ multiplex PCR; TCRdb lists only in-frame clones, some missing. The sample yields some 35,000 clones, 65% to 75% seen once. The specimen comprised PBMCs, sampled at disease progression, from a patient treated with ibrutinib. The chain joins TRBV28 to TRBJ1-3, with D unclear. This TCR derives from a human donor with chronic lymphocytic leukemia. The CDR3 DNA reads TGTGCCAGCACCGAACCCGCTGGAAACACCATATATTTT. This translates into CASTEPAGNTIYF.